Following are 21 T cell receptor beta chains from one sample sequenced in a study of blood T cell repertoires in COVID-19. The repertoire was sequenced with immunoSEQ multiplex PCR; TCRdb's copy has only in-frame clones and lacks some. The data show about 480,000 clones, 88% seen once. Sequenced sample: PBMCs or T cells enriched from blood (not recorded which). These receptors were obtained from a woman aged 40 to 50 who had recovered from COVID-19.

J is TRBJ2-1 and V is TRBV6-2 or TRBV6-3, with a possible D match to TRBD2 (6 bases). V was cut by 0 bases and J by 0 bases, with 12 bases left in between. CDR1 is MNHEY, CDR2 SVGEGT, per germline. CDR3 size: 17 residues. CDR3 in DNA: TGTGCCAGCAGTTACTCGGGTCTAGCGAGCTCCTACAATGAGCAGTTCTTC. Its translation is CASSYSGLASSYNEQFF.

This chain uses TRBV30 with TRBJ2-7; TRBD1 aligns across 7 bases. The V gene's germline CDR1 is GTSNPN and CDR2 SVGIG (reference sequence). V lost 2 bases to trimming and J lost 2 bases; unmatched junction nucleotides: 15. The CDR3 is 17 amino acids. CDR3 region: CAWSYRTGLVGAYEQYF. The CDR3 bases are TGTGCCTGGAGTTATCGGACAGGCCTCGTCGGGGCCTACGAGCAGTACTTC.

This chain joins TRBV7-9 and TRBJ1-2; tentatively, D is TRBD1 (6 bases). V lost 5 bases, J lost 2 bases, and 18 bases lay in between. This CDR3 spans 16 amino acids. The germline CDR1 and CDR2 sequences are SEHNR and FQNEAQ (reference sequence). The DNA for the CDR3 is TGTGCCAGCAGCCCATTTGGGAACAGGGTGAACTATGGCTACACCTTC. Amino acid sequence: CASSPFGNRVNYGYTF.

This sequence joins TRBV13 and TRBJ2-3, with 7 nucleotides matching TRBD2. V gave up 5 bases and J gave up 10 bases; unmatched junction bases: 3. This CDR3 has 11 amino acids. Germline CDR1 PRHDT, CDR2 FYEKMQ (reference sequence). The CDR3 protein is CASSQGLSQYF. DNA of the CDR3: TGTGCCAGCAGCCAGGGACTATCGCAGTATTTT.

This chain links TRBV7-9 with TRBJ2-6, with TRBD1 matching 7 bases. The trim removed 5 bases at V and 0 bases at J, leaving 10 bases unmatched. The CDR3 is 18 residues long. CDR1 is SEHNR, CDR2 FQNEAQ, per germline (reference sequence). The DNA of the CDR3 is TGTGCCAGCAGCCGTACAGGGGTTCGTCTCTCTGGGGCCAACGTCCTGACTTTC. This gives the protein CASSRTGVRLSGANVLTF.

This clone has more than one count but fewer than ten. The V call is TRBV4-1, the J call TRBJ1-2; D is undetermined. CDR3 length: 14 residues. Germline CDR1 MGHRA, CDR2 YSYEKL. V was pared by 0 bases and J by 6 bases, with 11 bases between. This CDR3 reads CASSQERLINGYTF. Here the CDR3 DNA reads TGCGCCAGCAGCCAAGAGAGACTGATAAATGGCTACACCTTC.

This chain connects TRBV5-4 to TRBJ2-2, with a tentative D call TRBD1 (6 bases). CDR1 and CDR2 (germline): SGHNT, YYREEE (reference sequence). CDR3 length: 16 amino acids. V lost 4 bases and J lost 7, with 20 bases in between. DNA for the CDR3: TGTGCCAGCAGCCCCAGGGGCGCCCGGCCAGGCGGGGAGCTGTTTTTT. Its protein is CASSPRGARPGGELFF.

The rearrangement links TRBV18 to TRBJ2-3; 11 positions match TRBD2. CDR3 length: 16 amino acids. CDR1 is KGHSH and CDR2 is LQKENI in the germline V gene. J lost 1 base, V lost 3 bases, and 3 bases had no gene match. CDR3 in amino acids: CASSPVAGGRTDTQYF. The CDR3 DNA is TGTGCCAGCTCACCGGTAGCGGGAGGGCGCACAGATACGCAGTATTTT.

Details on this clone: Within the sample, other DNA sequences also encode this same CDR3. The V call is TRBV29-1, the J call TRBJ2-1; D is possibly TRBD2 (6 bases). The CDR3 consists of 10 residues. Per the germline V gene, CDR1 is SQVTM and CDR2 is ANQGSEA. Deletions cut 6 bases from V and 7 bases from J, with 7 bases between. The CDR3 sequence: CSVGGNEQFF. The DNA of the CDR3 is TGCAGCGTAGGAGGGAATGAGCAGTTCTTC.

J is TRBJ2-1 and V is TRBV27; 12 bases match TRBD1. CDR1 and CDR2 (germline): MNHEY, SMNVEV (reference sequence). V shed 6 bases, J shed 4 bases, and the junction held 4 bases outside the gene matches. The CDR3 runs to 15 residues. CDR3 DNA sequence: TGTGCCAGCAGCCTGGGACAGGGGGCGTACAATGAGCAGTTCTTC. Translating it yields CASSLGQGAYNEQFF.

The CDR3 loop is CASGLVRSGELFF. In nucleotides, the CDR3 is TGTGCTAGTGGTTTGGTACGGTCCGGGGAGCTGTTTTTT. The chain links TRBV12-5 to TRBJ2-2, with unresolved D. CDR3 length equals 13 residues. Between the trimmed V and J ends, which lost 0 bases and 6 bases, there was a span of 5 bases. Per germline, CDR1 LGHNT and CDR2 FRNRAP.

The CDR3 loop reads CASSPRQGNNQPQHF. The CDR3 DNA reads as TGTGCCAGCTCACCACGACAGGGGAACAATCAGCCCCAGCATTTT. The chain employs TRBV18 and TRBJ1-5; TRBD1 agrees at 8 bases. Germline V gene data show CDR1 as KGHSH and CDR2 as LQKENI. Trimming took 1 base from V and 3 from J; bases not matched to a gene: 2. The CDR3 sequence is 15 residues long.

The chain combines TRBV5-1 with TRBJ2-3, with D perhaps TRBD2 (6 bases). V lost 0 bases, J lost 2 bases, and 10 bases lay in between. From germline, CDR1 is SGHRS and CDR2 YFSETQ. The CDR3 sequence is 15 residues long. CDR3 DNA sequence: TGCGCCAGCAGCTTGGGAGGCGGGAACACAGATACGCAGTATTTT. Its translation is CASSLGGGNTDTQYF.

This clone was detected only a few times. The chain links TRBV6-5 to TRBJ2-1; 12 nucleotides align to TRBD2. The junction had 5 bases not matched to a gene; V was cut back by 5 bases and J by 6 bases. CDR1 is MNHEY, CDR2 SVGAGI, per germline. The CDR3 loop spans 15 amino acids. The CDR3 nucleotides read TGTGCCAGCAGTCTGGGACTAGCGGGTCGCAATGAGCAGTTCTTC. Its translation: CASSLGLAGRNEQFF.

The sample holds one count of this clone. V is TRBV3-1 (or the pseudogene TRBV3-2) and J is TRBJ2-3, with D perhaps matching TRBD2 (6 bases). From germline, CDR1 is LGHDT and CDR2 YNNKEL (reference sequence). V was clipped by 4 bases and J by 1 base, with 12 bases between them. The CDR3 totals 15 residues. The CDR3 loop reads CASSLRGLGTDTQYF. As DNA, the CDR3 is TGTGCCAGCAGCCTCCGGGGACTCGGCACAGATACGCAGTATTTT.

This clone was observed many times. The V gene is TRBV24-1, the J gene TRBJ2-2, with a possible D match to TRBD2 (6 bases). Germline V gives CDR1 KGHDR, CDR2 SFDVKD. The V gene lost 2 bases and the J gene lost 4 bases, with 13 bases spanning the gap. The CDR3 loop spans 16 amino acids. The CDR3 spells CATSDSGPGGTGELFF. Here the CDR3 DNA reads TGTGCCACCAGTGATTCAGGGCCCGGGGGCACCGGGGAGCTGTTTTTT.

This clone was detected a few times. V and J are TRBV4-1 and TRBJ2-1; weak D call: TRBD1 (5 bases). CDR1 is MGHRA and CDR2 is YSYEKL in the germline V gene. The CDR3 consists of 13 residues. V was clipped by 6 bases and J by 6 bases, with 12 bases between them. CDR3 amino acids: CASSVGQANEQFF. The DNA of the CDR3 is TGCGCCAGCAGTGTAGGACAAGCCAATGAGCAGTTCTTC.

The J gene is TRBJ1-4, the V gene TRBV29-1, with 8 bases matching TRBD1. CDR1 is SQVTM, CDR2 ANQGSEA, per germline. V trimming: 7 bases; J trimming: 8 bases; junction bases outside the gene matches: 9. This CDR3 has 13 residues. CDR3 sequence reads: CSGLTGVEEKLFF. The CDR3 DNA reads TGCAGCGGTCTGACAGGGGTGGAAGAAAAACTGTTTTTT.

Concerning this clone itself: Within the sample, other DNA sequences also encode this same CDR3. V and J are TRBV9 and TRBJ2-5; 7 bases agree with TRBD2. V lost 0 bases and J lost 5; bases outside the gene matches: 1. This CDR3 region has 13 residues. CDR1 is SGDLS and CDR2 is YYNGEE in the germline V gene. CDR3 coding DNA: TGTGCCAGCAGCGTAGACGGGAGGGAGACCCAGTACTTC. Translating gives CASSVDGRETQYF. Filled out from reference TRBV9 and TRBJ2-5, the complete variable domain reads DSGVTQTPKHLITATGQRVTLRCSPRSGDLSVYWYQQSLDQGLQFLIQYYNGEERAKGNILERFSAQQFPDLHSELNLSSLELGDSALYFCASSVDGRETQYFGPGTRLLVL.

V is TRBV7-2 and J is TRBJ2-2; the D gene is possibly TRBD2 (6 bases). V lost 5 bases, J lost 1 base, and 14 bases lay in between. CDR3 length equals 16 residues. Germline CDR1 and CDR2: SGHTA and FQGNSA. The CDR3 coding sequence is TGTGCCAGCAGCCCCTCGGGAGTCTGGAACACCGGGGAGCTGTTTTTT. This codes for CASSPSGVWNTGELFF.

A few counts support this clone. The rearrangement uses TRBV7-9 and TRBJ1-4; TRBD1 is a possible D gene (6 bases). CDR3 length equals 14 residues. V was clipped by 8 bases and J by 2 bases, with 12 bases between them. Germline values: CDR1 SEHNR, CDR2 FQNEAQ (reference sequence). DNA of the CDR3: TGTGCCAGCGGCACAGGGTTGACTAATGAAAAACTGTTTTTT. Translating gives CASGTGLTNEKLFF.